Below are 29 T cell receptor beta chains sequenced from a single sample in a study of Graves' ophthalmopathy and Graves' hyperthyroidism (dated by TCRdb to about 2018). Sequencing was carried out with an Illumina HiSeq 2000. TCR beta CDR3 regions were amplified from RNA transcripts for repertoire sequencing. A first-round RT-PCR used HTBI primers with the Qiagen OneStep RT-PCR kit, followed by a second-round multiplex PCR, size selection and purification. TCRdb handled the public reads itself, with Q25 trimming in fastp and clone calling in MiXCR, and kept productive beta chains. Rows with one shared CDR3 protein collapse into an entry with the most common genes and DNA. In all, the sample holds over 650,000 distinct CDR3 sequences, and about two fifths of those were seen once. The top ten hold over 2.5% of the sample. Input material: peripheral blood. The receptors derive from an adult man with Graves' ophthalmopathy.

Details on this clonotype: A read error is possible here, since a much larger clone lies one base away. The J gene is TRBJ2-5, the V gene TRBV12-3 or TRBV12-4; D is ambiguous. The J call is uncertain, as TRBJ2-7 better fits the DNA end. This CDR3 is 12 amino acids long. The CDR3 spells CAGSFRVYEQYF. The CDR3 nucleotides read TGTGCCGGCAGTTTTAGGGTCTACGAGCAGTACTTC.

This clonotype was observed many times. This chain connects TRBV4-1 to TRBJ1-5; D uncertain. The V gene lost 4 bases and the J gene lost 2 bases, with 9 bases spanning the gap. The CDR3 extends over 14 amino acids. CDR1 and CDR2 (germline): MGHRA, YSYEKL. The CDR3 DNA is TGCGCCAGCAGCCCCGAGGCTGGCAATCAGCCCCAGCATTTT. Translated, it gives CASSPEAGNQPQHF.

Of note for this clonotype: Germline is not matched at one junction end, which may reflect a read error. The V and J genes are TRBV5-1 and TRBJ1-4; D remains ambiguous. The CDR3 length is 12 residues. From germline, CDR1 is SGHRS and CDR2 YFSETQ. The CDR3 DNA follows: TGCGCCAGCAGCTTCACGGGTGAAAAACTGCTTTTT. Translation: CASSFTGEKLLF.

The J gene is TRBJ1-2, the V gene TRBV29-1; D perhaps matches TRBD1 (5 bases). Per the germline V gene, CDR1 is SQVTM and CDR2 is ANQGSEA. V was clipped by 8 bases and J by 6 bases, with 13 bases between them. The CDR3 has 11 amino acids. This chain's CDR3 is CSLQGLDGYTF. The CDR3 DNA is TGCAGCTTGCAGGGCTTGGATGGCTACACCTTC.

This clonotype was seen many times. The chain joins TRBV20-1 to TRBJ2-2; 9 bases line up with TRBD1. Per the germline V gene, CDR1 is DFQATT and CDR2 is SNEGSKA (reference sequence). V dropped 6 bases and J dropped 7; count of bases not matched to a gene: 3. This CDR3 spans 12 amino acids. The DNA for the CDR3 is TGCAGTGCCCGACAGGGGGACGGGGAGCTGTTTTTT. This encodes CSARQGDGELFF.

On this clonotype itself: This may be a read error: a much more frequent sequence differs by one nucleotide. The chain carries TRBV20-1 and TRBJ1-5, with 7 bases aligning to TRBD1. Germline values: CDR1 DFQATT, CDR2 SNEGSKA (reference sequence). CDR3 length equals 16 residues. The CDR3 nucleotides read TGCAGTGCGGGACAGCGCGAACCGTATAGCAATGAGCCCCAGCATTTT. It specifies CSAGQREPYSNEPQHF.

This clonotype was detected ten times or more. The gene calls are TRBV12-5 and TRBJ2-7; D not certain. The CDR3 has 12 residues. In germline, CDR1 is LGHNT, CDR2 FRNRAP. Trimming took off 7 bases at V and 2 bases at J, with 9 bases between the two ends. The CDR3: CASVRLTYEQYF. CDR3 DNA sequence: TGTGCTAGTGTTAGACTCACCTACGAGCAGTACTTC.

Ten or more counts support this clonotype. The rearrangement joins TRBV19 to TRBJ1-5; no clear D gene. Between the trimmed V and J ends, which lost 5 bases and 7 bases, there was a span of 9 bases. CDR1 LNHDA and CDR2 SQIVND come from the germline V gene (reference sequence). CDR3 length equals 12 residues. The CDR3 region has the DNA TGTGCCAGTAGTTTAAGGGAGCAGCCCCAGCATTTT. This translates into CASSLREQPQHF.

In this sample, this clonotype turned up many times. V and J are TRBV19 and TRBJ1-1; unclear D gene. V gave up 3 bases and J gave up 3 bases, with 5 bases separating them. The CDR3 is 12 amino acids. The germline V gene encodes CDR1 LNHDA and CDR2 SQIVND (reference sequence). The CDR3 DNA reads as TGTGCCAGTAGTATGGGTGACACTGAAGCTTTCTTT. As protein: CASSMGDTEAFF.

The gene calls are TRBV5-8 and TRBJ1-2; unclear D gene. Germline values: CDR1 SGHTS, CDR2 YDEGEE. There are 14 residues in the CDR3. Trimming left V 5 bases short and J 4 bases short, with 15 bases between. The CDR3 DNA reads TGTGCCAGCAGTCATTCAGGCTTTACCTATGGCTACACCTTC. This codes for CASSHSGFTYGYTF.

CDR3 region: CSVYSGDVTQQYF. CDR3 nucleotides: TGCAGCGTTTACAGCGGGGATGTTACGCAGCAGTACTTC. The V and J genes are TRBV29-1 and TRBJ2-7; 7 nucleotides line up with TRBD2. Germline values: CDR1 SQVTM, CDR2 ANQGSEA. This CDR3 contains 13 residues. After removal of 5 bases from V and 8 bases from J, the junction contained 12 bases not matched to a gene.

This chain uses TRBV5-1 with TRBJ2-5; the match to TRBD2 covers 13 bases. With 0 bases clipped from V and 5 bases from J, the junction kept 4 bases outside the gene matches. The CDR3 contains 16 residues. Germline V CDR1 and CDR2: SGHRS, YFSETQ. This CDR3 is CASSLGTSGRMETQYF. Written as DNA, the CDR3 is TGCGCCAGCAGCTTGGGGACTAGCGGGAGAATGGAGACCCAGTACTTC. Based on the CDR3 plus reference TRBV5-1 and TRBJ2-5, the full variable domain is KAGVTQTPRYLIKTRGQQVTLSCSPISGHRSVSWYQQTPGQGLQFLFEYFSETQRNKGNFPGRFSGRQFSNSRSEMNVSTLELGDSALYLCASSLGTSGRMETQYFGPGTRLLVL.

The J gene is TRBJ2-6, the V gene TRBV29-1, with D possibly being TRBD1 or TRBD2 (5 bases each). The V end lost 8 bases, the J end lost 2 bases, and 13 bases lay between the germline ends. The CDR3 length is 14 residues. Per germline, CDR1 SQVTM and CDR2 ANQGSEA. CDR3 nucleotides: TGCAGCAGCGTCCAGGGAGCTGGGGCCAACGTCCTGACTTTC. Its protein is CSSVQGAGANVLTF.

In its sample, this clonotype was seen a few times. V usage is TRBV12-3 or TRBV12-4 and J usage is TRBJ2-2; 7 bases line up with TRBD1. V trimming: 5 bases; J trimming: 6 bases; junction bases outside the gene matches: 6. The CDR3 sequence is 14 residues long. Here the CDR3 reads CASSPYTGAGELFF. Written as DNA, the CDR3 is TGTGCCAGCAGTCCCTATACAGGGGCCGGGGAGCTGTTTTTT.

This clonotype was seen a few times. The rearrangement joins TRBV9 to TRBJ2-7; a weak D match, TRBD1 (6 bases). V shed 0 bases and J shed 2 bases, with 12 bases lying between them. CDR1 and CDR2 from the germline V gene are SGDLS and YYNGEE. CDR3 length equals 15 residues. DNA of the CDR3: TGTGCCAGCAGCGTAGCTCCTCAGGGGACCTACGAGCAGTACTTC. Protein sequence: CASSVAPQGTYEQYF.

The table lists this clonotype with many counts. The chain joins TRBV19 to TRBJ1-1, with 8 bases that match TRBD1. The germline gives CDR1 LNHDA, CDR2 SQIVND (reference sequence). The CDR3 totals 14 residues. With V trimmed by 5 bases and J by 4 bases, 6 bases remained unmatched. CDR3: CASSFTGGITEAFF. As DNA, the CDR3 is TGTGCCAGTAGTTTTACAGGGGGTATCACTGAAGCTTTCTTT.

V is TRBV20-1 and J is TRBJ2-7, with a tentative D call TRBD2 (5 bases). V was trimmed by 3 bases and J by 3 bases, leaving 9 bases between them. Germline V gene data show CDR1 as DFQATT and CDR2 as SNEGSKA (reference sequence). This CDR3 has 12 amino acids. CDR3 in DNA: TGCAGTGCTAGCGGGATCCTCTACGAGCAGTACTTC. Protein: CSASGILYEQYF.

The chain employs TRBV5-1 and TRBJ1-4; 8 bases are shared with TRBD1. The germline V gene has CDR1 SGHRS and CDR2 YFSETQ. This CDR3 has 16 amino acids. The J segment lost 0 bases and the V segment lost 6 bases, leaving 7 bases of the junction unmatched. The CDR3 protein is CASKSGGPATNEKLFF. CDR3 coding DNA: TGCGCCAGCAAATCAGGGGGCCCGGCAACTAATGAAAAACTGTTTTTT.

This clonotype was picked up many times. V usage is TRBV5-8 and J usage is TRBJ1-1; the D gene is possibly TRBD1 (5 bases). Germline values: CDR1 SGHTS, CDR2 YDEGEE. V was trimmed by 1 base and J by 4 bases, leaving 11 bases between them. CDR3 size: 14 residues. CDR3: CASSLLPGGTEAFF. The CDR3 nucleotides are TGTGCCAGCAGCTTGTTACCGGGGGGCACTGAAGCTTTCTTT.

The chain employs TRBV13 and TRBJ2-7; 7 nucleotides line up with TRBD2. From germline, CDR1 is PRHDT and CDR2 FYEKMQ (reference sequence). The CDR3 extends over 15 amino acids. V shed 5 bases, J shed 0 bases, and the junction held 7 bases outside the gene matches. The CDR3 here is CASSPRDYSSYEQYF. The CDR3 DNA sequence: TGTGCCAGCAGCCCCCGGGACTACAGCTCCTACGAGCAGTACTTC. The entire variable domain, with the rest obtained from reference TRBV13 and TRBJ2-7, is as follows: AAGVIQSPRHLIKEKRETATLKCYPIPRHDTVYWYQQGPGQDPQFLISFYEKMQSDKGSIPDRFSAQQFSDYHSELNMSSLELGDSALYFCASSPRDYSSYEQYFGPGTRLTVT.

This clonotype was seen ten or more times. This chain connects TRBV7-2 to TRBJ1-5; 7 bases align to TRBD1. Germline V gives CDR1 SGHTA, CDR2 FQGNSA. This CDR3 spans 13 amino acids. V was clipped by 5 bases and J by 6 bases; unmatched bases: 4. The CDR3 nucleotides read TGTGCCAGCAGCCACGACAGGGTTCAGCCCCAGCATTTT. Translating it yields CASSHDRVQPQHF.

Concerning this clonotype: Being one base from a much bigger clone, this may be a read error. DNA for the CDR3: TGCGCCAGCAGCCCCAGACAGGGGGACGAGACCCAGTACTTC. Translating gives CASSPRQGDETQYF. The rearrangement joins TRBV12-3 or TRBV12-4 to TRBJ2-5; 9 nucleotides line up with TRBD1. The CDR3 is 14 residues long.

The chain employs TRBV7-6 and TRBJ1-2, with TRBD1 matching 7 bases. CDR1 and CDR2 from the germline V gene are SGHVS and FNYEAQ. The CDR3 has 14 residues. Trimming cost V 7 bases and J 2 bases; bases outside gene matches: 7. The CDR3 coding sequence is TGTGCCAGCAAGATAGGACAGGCCAACTATGGCTACACCTTC. Its protein is CASKIGQANYGYTF. Looking up the rest from reference TRBV7-6 and TRBJ1-2 gives the full variable domain: GAGVSQSPRYKVTKRGQDVALRCDPISGHVSLYWYRQALGQGPEFLTYFNYEAQQDKSGLPNDRFSAERPEGSISTLTIQRTEQRDSAMYRCASKIGQANYGYTFGSGTRLTVV.

Turning to this clonotype: Sequence at one end of the junction differs from germline and may be a read error. The V and J genes are TRBV10-3 and TRBJ1-2; 7 positions agree with TRBD1. Germline V gene lookup returns CDR1 ENHRY and CDR2 SYGVKD. The CDR3 sequence is 14 residues long. The CDR3: CASSYSPGGHGYTF. CDR3 DNA: TGTGCCAGCAGTTACTCGCCAGGGGGACATGGCTACACCTTC.

V gene TRBV7-8 combines with J gene TRBJ1-2; D remains ambiguous. CDR3 length: 13 residues. The V end lost 4 bases, the J end lost 8 bases, and 14 bases lay between the germline ends. Germline V gene sequence: CDR1 SGHVS, CDR2 FQNEAQ. DNA for the CDR3: TGTGCCAGCAGCTGGAGCGGCGTGGAGGGCTACACCTTC. Protein product: CASSWSGVEGYTF.

The J gene is TRBJ2-7, the V gene TRBV7-9; 8 bases agree with TRBD2. This CDR3 has 15 residues. CDR1 and CDR2 from the germline V gene are SEHNR and FQNEAQ (reference sequence). The V segment lost 6 bases and the J segment 0 bases; nucleotides outside the gene matches: 7. In nucleotides, the CDR3 is TGTGCCAGCAGTCAAACTAGCGGCCGCTCCTACGAGCAGTACTTC. It yields the protein CASSQTSGRSYEQYF.

To note about this clonotype: One junction end does not reproduce the germline sequence, and a read error may be involved. This chain joins TRBV2 and TRBJ1-1, with 9 bases fitting TRBD1. Germline loops: CDR1 SNHLY, CDR2 FYNNEI. This CDR3 spans 11 amino acids. The chain's CDR3 is CASSADRGVLF. For the CDR3, the DNA is TGTGCCAGCAGTGCGGACAGGGGAGTCCTCTTT.

At least ten counts were recorded for this clonotype. J is TRBJ1-5 and V is TRBV2; tentatively, D is TRBD1 (5 bases). The CDR3 totals 14 residues. Germline-derived CDR1 and CDR2 are SNHLY and FYNNEI. V gave up 4 bases and J gave up 2 bases, with 9 bases separating them. CDR3 residues: CASSGRGGNQPQHF. In DNA form, the CDR3 reads TGTGCCAGCAGTGGTAGGGGTGGCAATCAGCCCCAGCATTTT.

In this sample, this clonotype turned up a few times. This sequence joins TRBV19 and TRBJ2-7, with 8 positions matching TRBD2. This CDR3 is built from 17 residues. From germline, CDR1 is LNHDA and CDR2 SQIVND (reference sequence). V was clipped by 6 bases and J by 2 bases; unmatched bases: 15. The CDR3 is CASSETTRTSWPYEQYF. The CDR3 bases are TGTGCCAGTAGCGAGACCACCAGGACTAGCTGGCCCTACGAGCAGTACTTC.